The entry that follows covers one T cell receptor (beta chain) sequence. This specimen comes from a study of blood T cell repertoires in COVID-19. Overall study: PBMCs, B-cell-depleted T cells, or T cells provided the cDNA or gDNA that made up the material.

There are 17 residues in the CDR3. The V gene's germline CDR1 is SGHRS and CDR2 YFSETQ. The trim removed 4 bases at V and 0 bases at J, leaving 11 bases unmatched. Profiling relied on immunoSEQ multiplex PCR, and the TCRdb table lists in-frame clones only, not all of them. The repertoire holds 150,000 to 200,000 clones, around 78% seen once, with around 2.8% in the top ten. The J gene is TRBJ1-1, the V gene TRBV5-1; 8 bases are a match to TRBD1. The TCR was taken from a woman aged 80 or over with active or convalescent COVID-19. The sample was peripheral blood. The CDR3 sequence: CASSQGPRTGMNTEAFF. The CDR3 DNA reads TGCGCCAGCAGCCAAGGACCGAGGACAGGGATGAACACTGAAGCTTTCTTT. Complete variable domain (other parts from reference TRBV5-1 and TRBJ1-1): KAGVTQTPRYLIKTRGQQVTLSCSPISGHRSVSWYQQTPGQGLQFLFEYFSETQRNKGNFPGRFSGRQFSNSRSEMNVSTLELGDSALYLCASSQGPRTGMNTEAFFGQGTRLTVV.